The clone carrying this T cell receptor beta chain was picked up a small number of times. TCRdb itself ran the 5' RACE reads through MiXCR, one entry per CDR3 protein. The sample shows fewer than 250,000 distinct CDR3 sequences, under 35% of them seen only once. Germline V CDR1 and CDR2: MRHNA, SNTAGT. V lost 7 bases and J 10 bases, leaving 21 bases between the germline ends. CDR3 length: 14 residues. The data belong to a study of CD8 T cells in ankylosing spondylitis. The sample consisted of blood, either unsorted or a sorted T cell fraction (not recorded which). The clonotype comes from a male donor with ankylosing spondylitis or in good health (not recorded which). The chain is built from TRBV6-4 and TRBJ2-3, with D perhaps matching TRBD2 (7 bases). CDR3 nucleotides: TGTGCCAGCACCCCCTGGGCGGGGGCCTCATCGCAGTATTTT. Its protein product is CASTPWAGASSQYF.